This T cell receptor beta chain emerged from a study of blood T cell repertoires in COVID-19. Study background: The origin of the acute and convalescent COVID-19 samples was the United States, Italy and Spain. Sources were T cells, B-cell-depleted T cells, or PBMCs; the material itself was cDNA or gDNA.

With respect to this clone: Other nucleotide sequences from this sample produce the same CDR3.

Data came from immunoSEQ multiplex PCR; TCRdb stores just in-frame clones and leaves some out. Of hundreds of thousands of clones in the sample, 85% to 90% were seen once. Unmatched junction bases numbered 3, after V lost 3 bases and J lost 5 bases. This CDR3 contains 14 residues. Germline V gives CDR1 KGHSH, CDR2 LQKENI. This chain links TRBV18 with TRBJ1-2; TRBD1 agrees at 10 bases. The TCR sequence derives from a woman between 70 and 85 years old with COVID-19, enrolled during active disease. Sequencing was carried out using peripheral blood. As DNA, the CDR3 is TGTGCCAGCTCACCTCCGGGACAGGGGTATGGCTACACCTTC. Translated: CASSPPGQGYGYTF.